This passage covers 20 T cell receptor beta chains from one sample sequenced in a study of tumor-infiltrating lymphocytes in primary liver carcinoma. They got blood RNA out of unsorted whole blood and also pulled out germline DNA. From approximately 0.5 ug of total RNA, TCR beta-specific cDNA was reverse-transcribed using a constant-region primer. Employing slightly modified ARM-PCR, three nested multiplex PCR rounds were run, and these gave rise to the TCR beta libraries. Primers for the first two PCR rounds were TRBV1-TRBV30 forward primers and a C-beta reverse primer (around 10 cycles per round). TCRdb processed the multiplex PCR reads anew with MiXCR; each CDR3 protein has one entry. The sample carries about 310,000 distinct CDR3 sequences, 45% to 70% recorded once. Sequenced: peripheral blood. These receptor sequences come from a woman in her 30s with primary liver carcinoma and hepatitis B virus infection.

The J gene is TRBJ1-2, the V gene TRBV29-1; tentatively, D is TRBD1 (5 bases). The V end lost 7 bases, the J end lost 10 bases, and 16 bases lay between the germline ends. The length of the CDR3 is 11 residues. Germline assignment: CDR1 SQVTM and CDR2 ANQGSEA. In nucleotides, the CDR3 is TGCAGCGGGGGGGGGTTCGACGACTACACCTTC. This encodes CSGGGFDDYTF.

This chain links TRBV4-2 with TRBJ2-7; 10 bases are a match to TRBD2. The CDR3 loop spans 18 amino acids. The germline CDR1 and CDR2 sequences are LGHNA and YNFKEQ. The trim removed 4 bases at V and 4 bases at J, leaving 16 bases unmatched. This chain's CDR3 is CASSPYPPGLASLYEQYF. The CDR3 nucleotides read TGTGCCAGCAGCCCCTACCCCCCGGGACTAGCGAGCCTATACGAGCAGTACTTC.

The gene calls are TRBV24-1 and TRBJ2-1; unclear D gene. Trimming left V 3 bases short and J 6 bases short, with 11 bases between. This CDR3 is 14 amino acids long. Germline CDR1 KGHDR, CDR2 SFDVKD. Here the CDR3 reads CATSDSRHVNEQFF. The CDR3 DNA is TGTGCCACCAGTGATAGCAGGCATGTCAATGAGCAGTTCTTC.

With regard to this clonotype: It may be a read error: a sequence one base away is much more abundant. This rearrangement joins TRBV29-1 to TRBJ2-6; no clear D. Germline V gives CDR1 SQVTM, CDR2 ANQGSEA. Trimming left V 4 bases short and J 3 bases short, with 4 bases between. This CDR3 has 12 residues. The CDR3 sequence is CSVVSGANVLTF. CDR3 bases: TGCAGCGTTGTCAGTGGGGCCAACGTCCTGACTTTC.

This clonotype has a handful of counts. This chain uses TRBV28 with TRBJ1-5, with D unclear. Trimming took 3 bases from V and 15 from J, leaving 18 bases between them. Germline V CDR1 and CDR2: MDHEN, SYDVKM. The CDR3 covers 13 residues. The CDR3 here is CASSLSFRAVGHF. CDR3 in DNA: TGTGCCAGCAGTTTGAGCTTTCGCGCGGTTGGGCATTTT. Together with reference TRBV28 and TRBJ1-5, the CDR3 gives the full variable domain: DVKVTQSSRYLVKRTGEKVFLECVQDMDHENMFWYRQDPGLGLRLIYFSYDVKMKEKGDIPEGYSVSREKKERFSLILESASTNQTSMYLCASSLSFRAVGHFGDGTRLSIL.

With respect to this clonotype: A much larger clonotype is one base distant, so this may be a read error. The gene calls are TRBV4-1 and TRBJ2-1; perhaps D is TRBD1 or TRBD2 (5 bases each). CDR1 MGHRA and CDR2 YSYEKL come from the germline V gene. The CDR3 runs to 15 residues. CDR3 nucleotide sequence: TGCGCCAGCAGCCACGGGACCCTATCCTGCAATGAGCAGTTCTTC. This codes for CASSHGTLSCNEQFF.

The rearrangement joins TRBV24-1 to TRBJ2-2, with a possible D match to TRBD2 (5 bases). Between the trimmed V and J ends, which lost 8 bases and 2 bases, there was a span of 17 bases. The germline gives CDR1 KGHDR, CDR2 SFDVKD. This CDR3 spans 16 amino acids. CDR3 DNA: TGTGCCACCAAACCTCTACGCTCTAGCAACACCGGGGAGCTGTTTTTT. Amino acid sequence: CATKPLRSSNTGELFF.

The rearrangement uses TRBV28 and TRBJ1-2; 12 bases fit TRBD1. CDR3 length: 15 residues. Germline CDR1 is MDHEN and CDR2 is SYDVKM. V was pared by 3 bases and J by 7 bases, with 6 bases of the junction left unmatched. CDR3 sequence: CASSFRGQGAGGYTF. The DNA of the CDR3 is TGTGCCAGCAGTTTCAGGGGACAGGGGGCGGGTGGCTACACCTTC.

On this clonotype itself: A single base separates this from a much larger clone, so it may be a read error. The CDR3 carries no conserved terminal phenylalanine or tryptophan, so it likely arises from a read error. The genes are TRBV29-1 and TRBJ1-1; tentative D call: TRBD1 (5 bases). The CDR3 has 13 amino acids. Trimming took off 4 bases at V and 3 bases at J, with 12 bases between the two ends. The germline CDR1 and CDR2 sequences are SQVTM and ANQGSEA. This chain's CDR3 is CSVVRQSHTEAFS. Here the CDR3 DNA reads TGCAGCGTTGTCCGACAGTCTCACACTGAAGCTTTCTCT.

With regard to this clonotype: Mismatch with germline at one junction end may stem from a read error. The CDR3 spells CANSFEGTGALWEQFF. DNA for the CDR3: TGTGCCAACAGCTTTGAAGGGACAGGGGCCCTTTGGGAGCAGTTCTTC. The rearrangement uses TRBV7-9 and TRBJ2-1; the match to TRBD1 covers 10 bases. Germline loops: CDR1 SEHNR, CDR2 FQNEAQ (reference sequence). The CDR3 is made up of 16 amino acids.

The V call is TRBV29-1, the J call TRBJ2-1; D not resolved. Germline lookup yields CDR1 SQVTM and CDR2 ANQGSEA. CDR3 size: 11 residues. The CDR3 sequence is CNGGAYNEQFF. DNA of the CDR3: TGCAACGGTGGGGCCTACAATGAGCAGTTCTTC.

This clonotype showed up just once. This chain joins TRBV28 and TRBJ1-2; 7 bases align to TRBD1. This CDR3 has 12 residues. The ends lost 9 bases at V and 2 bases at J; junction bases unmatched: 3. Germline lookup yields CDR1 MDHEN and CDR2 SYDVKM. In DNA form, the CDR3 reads TGTGCCAGTCCACAGGGGAACTATGGCTACACCTTC. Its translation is CASPQGNYGYTF.

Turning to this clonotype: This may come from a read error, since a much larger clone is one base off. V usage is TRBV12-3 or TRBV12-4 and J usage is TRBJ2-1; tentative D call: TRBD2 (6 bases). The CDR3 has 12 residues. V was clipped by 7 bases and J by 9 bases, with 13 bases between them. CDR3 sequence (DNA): TGTGCCAGCAAGGGTCCCGGGGGTGAGCAGTTCTTC. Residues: CASKGPGGEQFF.

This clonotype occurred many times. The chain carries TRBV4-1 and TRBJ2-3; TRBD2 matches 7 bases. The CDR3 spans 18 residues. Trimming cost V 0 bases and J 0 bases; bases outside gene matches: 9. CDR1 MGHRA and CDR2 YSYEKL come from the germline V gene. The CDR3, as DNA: TGCGCCAGCAGCCAAGACCCCCCGGATAGCGGGAGCACAGATACGCAGTATTTT. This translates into CASSQDPPDSGSTDTQYF.

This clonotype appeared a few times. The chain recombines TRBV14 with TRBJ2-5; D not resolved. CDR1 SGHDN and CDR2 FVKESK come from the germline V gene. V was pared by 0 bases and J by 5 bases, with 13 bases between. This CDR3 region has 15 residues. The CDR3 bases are TGTGCCAGCAGCCAAGATACCAGCCATCGGGAGACCCAGTACTTC. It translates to CASSQDTSHRETQYF.

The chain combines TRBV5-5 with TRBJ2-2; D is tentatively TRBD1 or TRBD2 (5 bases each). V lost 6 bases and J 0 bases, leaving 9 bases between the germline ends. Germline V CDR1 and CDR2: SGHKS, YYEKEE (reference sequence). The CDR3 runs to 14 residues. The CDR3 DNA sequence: TGTGCCAGCATCCTGGGACCGAACACCGGGGAGCTGTTTTTT. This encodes CASILGPNTGELFF.

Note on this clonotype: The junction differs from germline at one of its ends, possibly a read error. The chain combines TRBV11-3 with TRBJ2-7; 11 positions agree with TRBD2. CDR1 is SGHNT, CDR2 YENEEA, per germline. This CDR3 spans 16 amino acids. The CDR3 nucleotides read TGTGCCAGCAGCACCCGGACTAGCGGGCTCTCCTACGAACAGTACTTC. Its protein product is CASSTRTSGLSYEQYF. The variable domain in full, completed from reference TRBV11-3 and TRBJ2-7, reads EAGVVQSPRYKIIEKKQPVAFWCNPISGHNTLYWYLQNLGQGPELLIRYENEEAVDDSQLPKDRFSAERLKGVDSTLKIQPAELGDSAVYLCASSTRTSGLSYEQYFGPGTRLTVT.

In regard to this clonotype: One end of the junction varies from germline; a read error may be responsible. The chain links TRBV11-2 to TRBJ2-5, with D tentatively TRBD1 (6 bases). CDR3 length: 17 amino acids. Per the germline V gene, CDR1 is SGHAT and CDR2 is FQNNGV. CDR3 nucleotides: TGTGCCAGCAGCTTTAGTATAGTCCCCACAGGGCAAGAGATCCAGTACTTC. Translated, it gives CASSFSIVPTGQEIQYF.

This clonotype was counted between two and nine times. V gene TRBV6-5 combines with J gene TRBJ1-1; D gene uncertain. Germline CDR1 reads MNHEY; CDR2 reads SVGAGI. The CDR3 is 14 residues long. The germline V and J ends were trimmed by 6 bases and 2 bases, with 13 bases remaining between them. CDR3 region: CASSHGRVNTEAFF. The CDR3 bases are TGTGCCAGCAGCCACGGGCGGGTTAACACTGAAGCTTTCTTT.

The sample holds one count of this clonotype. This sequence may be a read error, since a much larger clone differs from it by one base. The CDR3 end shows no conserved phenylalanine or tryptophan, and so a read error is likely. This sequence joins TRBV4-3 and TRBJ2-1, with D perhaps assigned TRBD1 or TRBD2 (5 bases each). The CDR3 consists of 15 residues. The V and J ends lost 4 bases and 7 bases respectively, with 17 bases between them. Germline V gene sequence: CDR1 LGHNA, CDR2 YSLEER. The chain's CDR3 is CASSLGVGPLNEQFI. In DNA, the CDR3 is TGCGCCAGCAGCCTGGGGGTCGGTCCCTTGAATGAGCAGTTCATC.